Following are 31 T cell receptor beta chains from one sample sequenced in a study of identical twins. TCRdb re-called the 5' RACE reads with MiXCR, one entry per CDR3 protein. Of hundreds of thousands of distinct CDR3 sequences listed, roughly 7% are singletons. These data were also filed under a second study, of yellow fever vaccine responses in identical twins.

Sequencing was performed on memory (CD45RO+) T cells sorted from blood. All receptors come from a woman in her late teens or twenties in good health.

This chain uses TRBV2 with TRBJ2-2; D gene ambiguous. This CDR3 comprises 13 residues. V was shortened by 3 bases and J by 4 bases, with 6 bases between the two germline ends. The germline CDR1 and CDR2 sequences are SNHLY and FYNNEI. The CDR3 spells CASSEQVTGELFF. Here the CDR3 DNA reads TGTGCCAGCAGTGAGCAGGTCACCGGGGAGCTGTTTTTT.

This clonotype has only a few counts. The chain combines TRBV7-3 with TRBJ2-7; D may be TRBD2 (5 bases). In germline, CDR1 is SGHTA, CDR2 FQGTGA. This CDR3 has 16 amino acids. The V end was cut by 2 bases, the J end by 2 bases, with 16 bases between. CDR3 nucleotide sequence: TGTGCCAGCAGCTTATTAGGAGGCTCCCCTACCTACGAGCAGTACTTC. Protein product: CASSLLGGSPTYEQYF.

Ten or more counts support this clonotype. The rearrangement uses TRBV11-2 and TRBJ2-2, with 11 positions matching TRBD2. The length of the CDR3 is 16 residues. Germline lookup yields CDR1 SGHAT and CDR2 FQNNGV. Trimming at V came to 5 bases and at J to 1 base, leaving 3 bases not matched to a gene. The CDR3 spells CASSPGTSGNTGELFF. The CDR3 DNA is TGTGCCAGCAGCCCGGGGACTAGCGGGAACACCGGGGAGCTGTTTTTT. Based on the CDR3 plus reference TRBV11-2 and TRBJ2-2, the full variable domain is EAGVAQSPRYKIIEKRQSVAFWCNPISGHATLYWYQQILGQGPKLLIQFQNNGVVDDSQLPKDRFSAERLKGVDSTLKIQPAKLEDSAVYLCASSPGTSGNTGELFFGEGSRLTVL.

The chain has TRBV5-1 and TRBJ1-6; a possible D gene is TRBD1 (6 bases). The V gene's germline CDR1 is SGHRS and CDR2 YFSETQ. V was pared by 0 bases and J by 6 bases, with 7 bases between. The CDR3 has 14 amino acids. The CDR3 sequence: CASSLEGVNSPLHF. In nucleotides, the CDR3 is TGCGCCAGCAGCTTGGAGGGGGTTAATTCACCCCTCCACTTT.

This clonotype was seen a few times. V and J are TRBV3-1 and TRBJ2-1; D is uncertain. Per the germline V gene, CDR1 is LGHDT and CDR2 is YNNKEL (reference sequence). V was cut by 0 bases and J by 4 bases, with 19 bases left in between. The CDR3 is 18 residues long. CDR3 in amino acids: CASSQDPSLMAAYNEQFF. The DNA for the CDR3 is TGTGCCAGCAGCCAAGATCCGTCCCTCATGGCGGCATACAATGAGCAGTTCTTC.

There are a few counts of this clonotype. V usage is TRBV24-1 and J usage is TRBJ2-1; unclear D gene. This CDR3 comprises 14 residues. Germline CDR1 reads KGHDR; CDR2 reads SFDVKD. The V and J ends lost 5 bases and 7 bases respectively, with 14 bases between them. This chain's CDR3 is CATSGAPGSNEQFF. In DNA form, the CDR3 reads TGTGCCACCAGTGGGGCCCCTGGATCAAATGAGCAGTTCTTC.

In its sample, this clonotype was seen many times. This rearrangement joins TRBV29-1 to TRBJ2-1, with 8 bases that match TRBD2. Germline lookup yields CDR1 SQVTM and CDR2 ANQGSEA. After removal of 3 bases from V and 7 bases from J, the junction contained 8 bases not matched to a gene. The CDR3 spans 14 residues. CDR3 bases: TGCAGCGTTGACACGGGAGGGCCGGGTAATGAGCAGTTCTTC. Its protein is CSVDTGGPGNEQFF.

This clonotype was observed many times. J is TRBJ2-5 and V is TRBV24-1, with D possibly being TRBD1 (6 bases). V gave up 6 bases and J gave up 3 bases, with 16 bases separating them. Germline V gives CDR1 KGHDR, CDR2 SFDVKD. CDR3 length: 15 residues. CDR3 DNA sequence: TGTGCCACCAGTTCGGCAGGGGAAGGTAAAGAGACCCAGTACTTC. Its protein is CATSSAGEGKETQYF.

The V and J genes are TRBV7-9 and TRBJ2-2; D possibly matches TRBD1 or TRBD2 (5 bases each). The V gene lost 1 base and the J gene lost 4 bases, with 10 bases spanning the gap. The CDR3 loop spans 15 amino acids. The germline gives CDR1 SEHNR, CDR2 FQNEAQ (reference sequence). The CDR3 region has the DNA TGTGCCAGCAGCTTAGTGGGGACCGTCACCGGGGAGCTGTTTTTT. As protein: CASSLVGTVTGELFF.

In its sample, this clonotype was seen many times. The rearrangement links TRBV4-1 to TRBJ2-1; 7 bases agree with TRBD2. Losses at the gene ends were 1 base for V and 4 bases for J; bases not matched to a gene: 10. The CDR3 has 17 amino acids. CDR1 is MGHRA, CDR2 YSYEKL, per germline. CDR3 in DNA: TGCGCCAGCAGCCAAGGACTCCTAGCGGAGACTTACAATGAGCAGTTCTTC. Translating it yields CASSQGLLAETYNEQFF.

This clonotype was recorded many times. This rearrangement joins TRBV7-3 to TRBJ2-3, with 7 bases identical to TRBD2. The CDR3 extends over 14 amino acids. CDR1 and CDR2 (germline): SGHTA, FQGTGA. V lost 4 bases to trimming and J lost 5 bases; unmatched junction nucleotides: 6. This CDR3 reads CASSSSLAGDTQYF. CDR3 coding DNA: TGTGCCAGCAGCTCGAGCTTAGCGGGAGATACGCAGTATTTT.

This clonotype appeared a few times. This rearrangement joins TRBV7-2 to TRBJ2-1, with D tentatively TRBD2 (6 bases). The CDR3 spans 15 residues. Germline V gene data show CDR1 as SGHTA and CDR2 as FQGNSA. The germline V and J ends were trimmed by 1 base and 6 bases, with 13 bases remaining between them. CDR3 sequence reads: CASSLVLASGNEQFF. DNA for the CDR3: TGTGCCAGCAGCTTAGTACTAGCCTCGGGCAATGAGCAGTTCTTC.

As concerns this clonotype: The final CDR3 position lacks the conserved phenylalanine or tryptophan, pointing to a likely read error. The CDR3 sequence: CASSPSGDEQFL. The CDR3 nucleotides are TGTGCCAGCTCACCATCGGGGGATGAGCAGTTCCTC. The chain joins TRBV18 to TRBJ2-1; possibly TRBD2 for D (6 bases). The V and J ends lost 2 bases and 8 bases respectively, with 7 bases between them. The CDR3 covers 12 residues. The germline gives CDR1 KGHSH, CDR2 LQKENI.

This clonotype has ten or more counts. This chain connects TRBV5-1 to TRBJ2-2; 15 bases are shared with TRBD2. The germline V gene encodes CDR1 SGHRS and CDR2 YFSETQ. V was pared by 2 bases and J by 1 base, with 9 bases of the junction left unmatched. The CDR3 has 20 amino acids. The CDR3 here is CASSFNPGLAGGKNTGELFF. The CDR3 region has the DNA TGCGCCAGCAGCTTTAACCCGGGACTAGCGGGGGGCAAGAACACCGGGGAGCTGTTTTTT. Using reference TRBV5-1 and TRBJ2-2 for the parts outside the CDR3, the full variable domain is KAGVTQTPRYLIKTRGQQVTLSCSPISGHRSVSWYQQTPGQGLQFLFEYFSETQRNKGNFPGRFSGRQFSNSRSEMNVSTLELGDSALYLCASSFNPGLAGGKNTGELFFGEGSRLTVL.

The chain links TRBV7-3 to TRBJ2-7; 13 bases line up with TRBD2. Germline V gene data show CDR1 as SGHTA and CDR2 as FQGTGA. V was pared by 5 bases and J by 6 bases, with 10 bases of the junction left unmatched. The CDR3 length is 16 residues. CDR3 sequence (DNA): TGTGCCAGCAGCCCAACCCCAACTAGCGGGAGGGGCGAGCAGTACTTC. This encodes CASSPTPTSGRGEQYF. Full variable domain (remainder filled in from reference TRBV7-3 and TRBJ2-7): GAGVSQTPSNKVTEKGKYVELRCDPISGHTALYWYRQSLGQGPEFLIYFQGTGAADDSGLPNDRFFAVRPEGSVSTLKIQRTERGDSAVYLCASSPTPTSGRGEQYFGPGTRLTVT.

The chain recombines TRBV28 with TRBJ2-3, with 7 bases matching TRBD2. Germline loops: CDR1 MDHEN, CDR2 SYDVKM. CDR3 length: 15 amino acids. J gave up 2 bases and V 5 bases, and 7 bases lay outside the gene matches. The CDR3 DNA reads TGTGCCAGCAGTCTCTTGGGGACTAACACAGATACGCAGTATTTT. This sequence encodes CASSLLGTNTDTQYF.

The CDR3 loop is CSAGRPQETQYF. CDR3 coding DNA: TGCAGTGCGGGGAGACCCCAAGAGACCCAGTACTTC. The chain has TRBV20-1 and TRBJ2-5; tentatively, D is TRBD2 (5 bases). Trimming took 6 bases from V and 1 from J, leaving 9 bases between them. The CDR3 runs 12 residues. Germline CDR1 is DFQATT and CDR2 is SNEGSKA (reference sequence).

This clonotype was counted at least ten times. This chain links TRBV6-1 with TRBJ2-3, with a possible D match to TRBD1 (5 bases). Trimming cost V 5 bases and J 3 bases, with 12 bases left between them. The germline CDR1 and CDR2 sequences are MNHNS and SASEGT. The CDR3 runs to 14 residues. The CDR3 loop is CASSTSRETDTQYF. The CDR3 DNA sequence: TGTGCCAGCAGTACCTCCAGGGAAACAGATACGCAGTATTTT.

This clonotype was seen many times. CDR3 DNA sequence: TGTGCCAGCAGCCCCGGACTTCGCTACGAGCAGTACTTC. It yields the protein CASSPGLRYEQYF. The rearrangement uses TRBV2 and TRBJ2-7; D may be TRBD2 (5 bases). Trimming pared 6 bases from V and 3 bases from J, leaving 12 bases between. The CDR3 consists of 13 residues. In germline, CDR1 is SNHLY, CDR2 FYNNEI. Using reference TRBV2 and TRBJ2-7 for the parts outside the CDR3, the full variable domain is EPEVTQTPSHQVTQMGQEVILRCVPISNHLYFYWYRQILGQKVEFLVSFYNNEISEKSEIFDDQFSVERPDGSNFTLKIRSTKLEDSAMYFCASSPGLRYEQYFGPGTRLTVT.

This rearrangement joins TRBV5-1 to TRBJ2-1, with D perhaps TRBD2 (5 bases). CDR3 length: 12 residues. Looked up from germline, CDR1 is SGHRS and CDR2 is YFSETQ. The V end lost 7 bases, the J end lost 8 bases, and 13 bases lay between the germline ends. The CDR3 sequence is CASQIPGDEQFF. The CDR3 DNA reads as TGCGCCAGCCAAATTCCCGGGGATGAGCAGTTCTTC.

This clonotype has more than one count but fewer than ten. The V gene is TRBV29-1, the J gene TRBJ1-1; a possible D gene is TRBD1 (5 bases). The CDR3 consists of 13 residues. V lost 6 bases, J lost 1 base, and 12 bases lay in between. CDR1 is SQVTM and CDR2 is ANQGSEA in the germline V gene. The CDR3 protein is CSVVSQGNTEAFF. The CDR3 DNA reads TGCAGCGTAGTTTCTCAGGGGAACACTGAAGCTTTCTTT.

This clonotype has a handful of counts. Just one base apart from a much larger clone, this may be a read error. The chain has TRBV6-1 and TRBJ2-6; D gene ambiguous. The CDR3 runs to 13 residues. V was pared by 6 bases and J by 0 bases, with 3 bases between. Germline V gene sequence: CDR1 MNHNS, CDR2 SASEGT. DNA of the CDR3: TGTGCCAGCAGCCGCTCTGGGGCCAACGTCCTGACTTTC. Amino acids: CASSRSGANVLTF.

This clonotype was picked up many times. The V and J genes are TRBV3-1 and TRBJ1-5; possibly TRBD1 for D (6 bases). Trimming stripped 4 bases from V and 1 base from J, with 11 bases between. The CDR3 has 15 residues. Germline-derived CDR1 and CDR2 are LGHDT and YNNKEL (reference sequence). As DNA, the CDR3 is TGTGCCAGCAGCCCGAACAGGGTCAGCAATCAGCCCCAGCATTTT. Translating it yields CASSPNRVSNQPQHF.

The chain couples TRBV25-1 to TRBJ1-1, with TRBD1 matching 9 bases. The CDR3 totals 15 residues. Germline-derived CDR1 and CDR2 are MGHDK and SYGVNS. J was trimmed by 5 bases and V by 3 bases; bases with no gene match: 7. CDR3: CASSDQDRGWTEAFF. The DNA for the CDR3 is TGTGCCAGCAGTGACCAGGACAGGGGTTGGACTGAAGCTTTCTTT.

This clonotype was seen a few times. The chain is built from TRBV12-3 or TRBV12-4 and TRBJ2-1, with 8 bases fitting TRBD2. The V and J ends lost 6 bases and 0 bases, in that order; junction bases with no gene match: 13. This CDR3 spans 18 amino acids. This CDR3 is CASSRRSGGGSSYNEQFF. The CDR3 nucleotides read TGTGCCAGCAGCCGTCGGTCTGGCGGGGGGAGCTCCTACAATGAGCAGTTCTTC.

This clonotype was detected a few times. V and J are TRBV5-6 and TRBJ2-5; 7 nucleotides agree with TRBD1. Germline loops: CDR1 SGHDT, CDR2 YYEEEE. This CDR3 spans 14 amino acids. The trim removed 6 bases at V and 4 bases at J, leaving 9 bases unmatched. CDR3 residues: CASNEHRGRETQYF. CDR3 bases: TGTGCCAGCAATGAGCACAGGGGTAGAGAGACCCAGTACTTC.

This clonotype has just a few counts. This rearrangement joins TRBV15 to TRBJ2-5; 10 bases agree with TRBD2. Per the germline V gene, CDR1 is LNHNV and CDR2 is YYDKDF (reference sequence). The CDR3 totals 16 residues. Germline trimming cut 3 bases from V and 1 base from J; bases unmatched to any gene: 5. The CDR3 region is CATSSKREGPQETQYF. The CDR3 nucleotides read TGTGCCACCAGCAGTAAGCGGGAGGGGCCCCAAGAGACCCAGTACTTC.

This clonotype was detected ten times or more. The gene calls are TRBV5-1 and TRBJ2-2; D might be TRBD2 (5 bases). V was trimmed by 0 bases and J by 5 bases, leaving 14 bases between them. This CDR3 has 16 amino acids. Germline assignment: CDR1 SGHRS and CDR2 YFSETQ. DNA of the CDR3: TGCGCCAGCAGCTTGGGTCAGAGTGAGGGAACCGGGGAGCTGTTTTTT. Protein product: CASSLGQSEGTGELFF.

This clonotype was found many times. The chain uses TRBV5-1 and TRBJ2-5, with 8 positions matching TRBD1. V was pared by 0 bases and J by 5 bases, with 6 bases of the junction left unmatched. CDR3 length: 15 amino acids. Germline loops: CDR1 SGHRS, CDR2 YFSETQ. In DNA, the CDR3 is TGCGCCAGCAGCTTGGAGGGACAGGTTTCGGAGACCCAGTACTTC. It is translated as CASSLEGQVSETQYF.

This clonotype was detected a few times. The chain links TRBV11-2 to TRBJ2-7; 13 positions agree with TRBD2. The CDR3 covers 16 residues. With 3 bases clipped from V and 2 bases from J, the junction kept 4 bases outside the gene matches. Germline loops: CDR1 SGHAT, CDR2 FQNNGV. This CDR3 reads CASSLTSGGLTYEQYV. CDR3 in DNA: TGTGCCAGCAGCTTGACTAGCGGGGGGCTGACCTACGAGCAGTACGTC.

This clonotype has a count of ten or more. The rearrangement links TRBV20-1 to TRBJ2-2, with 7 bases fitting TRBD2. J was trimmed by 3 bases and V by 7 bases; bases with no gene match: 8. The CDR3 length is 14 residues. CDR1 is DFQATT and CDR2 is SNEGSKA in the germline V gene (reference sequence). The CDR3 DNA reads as TGCAGTGGGGGGGGGAGGAAGGACACCGGGGAGCTGTTTTTT. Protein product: CSGGGRKDTGELFF.